This is a list of T cell receptor beta chains from one sample in a study of cytomegalovirus exposure and HLA in healthy donors. Generated by immunoSEQ multiplex PCR, the TCRdb table keeps only in-frame clones and is missing some. The sample holds tens of thousands of clones; approximately 93% are singletons and the top ten take 3.6%. What was sequenced was PBMCs. The receptors shown here come from a woman aged 25 to 39 in good health and CMV-seronegative. Both conserved end residues are part of each CDR3. The order of the fields is V gene, J gene, D gene, clone size, CDR3 protein, CDR3 DNA. D genes are given only for firm matches. The listing skips clone size in some rows; elsewhere it reads once, few, many or a size class.

>TRBV12-5|TRBJ1-4|-|-
CASGIEEGEKLFF
TGTGCTAGTGGTATCGAAGAGGGTGAAAAACTGTTTTTT
>TRBV2|TRBJ2-1|TRBD1|-
CASSEDRGSYNEQFF
TGTGCCAGCAGTGAGGACAGGGGCTCCTACAATGAGCAGTTCTTC
>TRBV28|TRBJ1-2|TRBD1|-
CASSFPGGGGGINYGYTF
TGTGCCAGCAGTTTTCCCGGCGGAGGGGGCGGTATCAACTATGGCTACACCTTC
>TRBV5-1|TRBJ2-3|TRBD2|-
CASSFASVGGTDTQYF
TGCGCCAGCAGCTTTGCGTCCGTGGGGGGGACAGATACGCAGTATTTT
>TRBV27|TRBJ2-2|-|-
CASSPRDTSNTGELFF
TGTGCCAGCAGTCCCAGAGACACCTCGAACACCGGGGAGCTGTTTTTT
>TRBV30|TRBJ1-4|TRBD1|-
CAWSRGQAKEKLFF
TGTGCCTGGAGCCGGGGACAGGCTAAAGAAAAACTGTTTTTT
>TRBV10-2|TRBJ1-3|TRBD1|once
CASSESGITGGGNTIYF
TGCGCCAGCAGTGAATCCGGAATCACAGGGGGTGGAAACACCATATATTTT
>TRBV7-9|TRBJ2-2|-|once
CASSPPGQPSRELFF
TGTGCCAGCAGCCCCCCCGGACAGCCCAGCAGGGAGCTGTTTTTT
>TRBV28|TRBJ2-2|TRBD2|-
CASSRNSPGGTGELFF
TGTGCCAGCAGCCGAAACAGCCCGGGGGGCACCGGGGAGCTGTTTTTT
>TRBV10-3|TRBJ2-7|-|-
CATGDGISYEQYF
TGTGCCACCGGAGACGGTATCTCCTACGAGCAGTACTTC
>TRBV6-5|TRBJ2-7|TRBD1|-
CASRIRGQGTYEQYF
TGTGCCAGCAGAATCAGGGGACAGGGTACCTACGAGCAGTACTTC
>TRBV30|TRBJ1-1|-|-
CAWSNPRGRNTEAFF
TGTGCCTGGAGTAATCCCAGGGGAAGGAACACTGAAGCTTTCTTT
>TRBV11-3|TRBJ2-3|-|-
CASSLQGPTDTQYF
TGTGCCAGCAGCTTACAGGGGCCCACAGATACGCAGTATTTT
>TRBV7-9|TRBJ1-4|-|-
CASSSGTTNEKLFF
TGTGCCAGCAGCTCCGGGACAACTAATGAAAAACTGTTTTTT
>TRBV10-1|TRBJ2-7|TRBD1|-
CASSGISPTKRDRAATGQYF
TGCGCCAGCAGCGGAATTAGTCCAACCAAGAGGGACAGAGCCGCTACGGGGCAGTACTTC
>TRBV7-2|TRBJ1-1|TRBD1|-
CASSLDREAEAFF
TGTGCCAGCAGCCTTGACAGGGAGGCTGAAGCTTTCTTT
>TRBV5-6|TRBJ2-1|-|-
CASTLQGGNTYNEQFF
TGTGCCAGCACCCTACAGGGGGGGAACACCTACAATGAGCAGTTCTTC
>TRBV6-1|TRBJ1-1|-|-
CASTRQENTEAFF
TGTGCCAGCACGAGACAAGAGAACACTGAAGCTTTCTTT
>TRBV10-3|TRBJ2-1|-|-
CAINLAASYNEQFF
TGTGCCATCAACTTAGCGGCCTCCTACAATGAGCAGTTCTTC
>TRBV5-6|TRBJ1-2|-|few
CATGSGGPNTF
TGTGCCACAGGGTCGGGAGGCCCCAACACCTTC